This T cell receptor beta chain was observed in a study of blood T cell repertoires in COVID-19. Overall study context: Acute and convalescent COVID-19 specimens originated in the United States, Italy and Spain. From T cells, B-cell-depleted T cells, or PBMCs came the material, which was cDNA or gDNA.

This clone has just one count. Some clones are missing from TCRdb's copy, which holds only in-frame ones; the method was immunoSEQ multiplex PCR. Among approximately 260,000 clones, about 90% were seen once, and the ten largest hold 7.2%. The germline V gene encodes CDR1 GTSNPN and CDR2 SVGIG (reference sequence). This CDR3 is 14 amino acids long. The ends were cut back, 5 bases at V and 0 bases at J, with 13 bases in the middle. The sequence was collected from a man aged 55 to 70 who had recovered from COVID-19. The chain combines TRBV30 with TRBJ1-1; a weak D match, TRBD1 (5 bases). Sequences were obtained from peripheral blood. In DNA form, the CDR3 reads TGTGCCTGGGCGGAGGGCAGGGTGAACACTGAAGCTTTCTTT. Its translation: CAWAEGRVNTEAFF.